Sequencing of this T cell receptor beta chain was carried out in a study of blood T cell repertoires in COVID-19. Only in-frame clones appear in the TCRdb table, and some are missing; sequencing was by immunoSEQ multiplex PCR. The table records about 190,000 clones, around 85% of them present only once. CDR1 is SGHDN and CDR2 is FVKESK in the germline V gene. V lost 5 bases to trimming and J lost 15 bases; unmatched junction nucleotides: 8. The CDR3 contains 13 residues. The origin of this receptor is a man aged 25 to 40 with acute or convalescent COVID-19. The chain has TRBV14 and TRBJ1-6; 9 nucleotides line up with TRBD1. Sequencing was performed on peripheral blood. The CDR3 sequence is CASSYDRGSILHF. CDR3 in DNA: TGTGCCAGCAGCTACGACAGGGGGAGTATCCTCCACTTT.